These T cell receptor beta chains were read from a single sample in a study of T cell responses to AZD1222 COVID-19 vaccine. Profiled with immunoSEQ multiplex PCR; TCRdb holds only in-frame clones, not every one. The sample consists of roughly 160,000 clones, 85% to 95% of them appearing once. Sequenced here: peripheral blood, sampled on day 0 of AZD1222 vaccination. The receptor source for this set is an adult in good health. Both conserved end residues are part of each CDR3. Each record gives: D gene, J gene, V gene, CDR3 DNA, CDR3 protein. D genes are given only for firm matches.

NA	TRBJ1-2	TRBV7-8	TGTGCCAGCAGCTTAGAGGGTCTTCTCAACTATGGCTACACCTTC	CASSLEGLLNYGYTF
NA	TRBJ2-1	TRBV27	TGTGCCAGCAGTTTTCGTAGGGAGTACAATGAGCAGTTCTTC	CASSFRREYNEQFF
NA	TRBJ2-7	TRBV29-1	TGCAGCGTTGCAGGGACCTACGAGCAGTACTTC	CSVAGTYEQYF
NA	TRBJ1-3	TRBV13	TGTGCCAGCAGCTCAGCCGGGGGGGGCGGAAACACCATATATTTT	CASSSAGGGGNTIYF
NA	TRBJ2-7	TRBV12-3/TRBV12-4	TGTGCCAGCGCCCGAATCCCCTACGAGCAGTACTTC	CASARIPYEQYF
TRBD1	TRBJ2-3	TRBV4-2	TGTGCCAGCAGCCACCAGAGGGGACAGGGAAGCACAGATACGCAGTATTTT	CASSHQRGQGSTDTQYF
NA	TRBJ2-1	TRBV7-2	TGTGCCAGCAGCTTCGGACTTAATGAGCAGTTCTTC	CASSFGLNEQFF
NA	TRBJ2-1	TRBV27	TGTGCCAGCAGTTTGGCCGGGGGACATGAGCAGTTCTTC	CASSLAGGHEQFF
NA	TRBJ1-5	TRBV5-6	TGTGCCAGCAGCTTGGGGACGACCCTGAGCCCCCAGCATTTT	CASSLGTTLSPQHF
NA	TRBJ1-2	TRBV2	TGTGCCAGCAGGCGTATCGACGGCTACACCTTC	CASRRIDGYTF
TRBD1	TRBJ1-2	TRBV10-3	TGTGCCATCAGCCCCGGGACAGGGATCTATGGCTACACCTTC	CAISPGTGIYGYTF
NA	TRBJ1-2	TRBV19	TGTGCCAGTAGTATTCAAGGGGATGGCTACACCTTC	CASSIQGDGYTF
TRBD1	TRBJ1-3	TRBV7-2	TGTGCCAGCAGCTATACCGGGACAGGGTACTCTGGAAACACCATATATTTT	CASSYTGTGYSGNTIYF
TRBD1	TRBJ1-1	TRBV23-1	TGCGCCAGCAGTCACCCCCGGGACAGGGGTTTGGGGAACACTGAAGCTTTCTTT	CASSHPRDRGLGNTEAFF
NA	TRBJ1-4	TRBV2	TGTGCCAGCAGACCAACTGCAACTAATGAAAAACTGTTTTTT	CASRPTATNEKLFF